The following is a T cell receptor (beta chain) sequence with its context. The antigen is not known. The CDR3 extends over 19 amino acids. J was trimmed by 2 bases and V by 4 bases; bases with no gene match: 12. Germline V gives CDR1 SGHDT, CDR2 YYEEEE. This specimen belongs to a study of beta chain features in type 1 diabetes. Expressed TCRB transcripts were sequenced because the entire RNA isolate underwent reverse transcription. Naive, central memory and regulatory T cell samples came to a mean of around 3.5 million reads. Assay used: immunoSEQ multiplex PCR; TCRdb lists only in-frame clones, some missing. The sample consists of hundreds of thousands of clones, around 15% of them appearing once. Whole-study findings and limits: People with Type 1 diabetes carried modestly yet significantly shorter TCRB CDR3s in all four CD4+ subsets.

The receptor was isolated from a man in his late teens or twenties with type 1 diabetes. Material: naive CD4+ T cells from blood. The V and J genes are TRBV5-6 and TRBJ2-1, with 13 nucleotides matching TRBD2. The DNA of the CDR3 is TGTGCCAGCAGCACACTAGCGGGAGGGCCCAGTAAGCCCTACAATGAGCAGTTCTTC. This sequence encodes CASSTLAGGPSKPYNEQFF.